One and the same sample provided the 16 T cell receptor beta chains below, sequenced in a study of patients and donors after allogeneic stem cell transplantation (dated by TCRdb to 2018 to 2021). Receptor libraries were prepared by RT-PCR. TCRdb lists the instrument as NextSeq 550. Using fastp at Q25 and MiXCR, TCRdb reprocessed the public reads and kept productive beta chains. For every CDR3 protein sequence, its rows merge into one entry that carries the most common genes and DNA. The sample table holds roughly 960,000 distinct CDR3 sequences, of which over 15% were seen once. Together, the top ten hold roughly 6% of the sample. The sample comprised blood, either unsorted or a sorted T cell fraction (not recorded which). The receptors originated from a human donor who was either an allogeneic HSCT recipient or a stem cell or donor lymphocyte infusion donor (not recorded which). It is not recorded whose cells these are; they may come from a transplant donor.

This clonotype was found a few times. This chain uses TRBV6-2 or TRBV6-3 with TRBJ2-7; TRBD1 might be the D (6 bases). The germline V and J ends were trimmed by 2 bases and 10 bases, with 18 bases remaining between them. Germline CDR1 reads MNHEY; CDR2 reads SVGEGT. This CDR3 contains 14 residues. The CDR3 protein is CASSYDRRSTKQYF. Written as DNA, the CDR3 is TGTGCCAGCAGTTACGACAGGAGATCTACGAAACAGTACTTC.

The rearrangement joins TRBV7-2 to TRBJ2-3, with a weak D call TRBD2 (5 bases). The CDR3 consists of 17 residues. Germline values: CDR1 SGHTA, CDR2 FQGNSA. With 3 bases removed from V and 0 bases from J, the gap between germline ends came to 16 bases. The CDR3 is CASSFARRATSTDTQYF. CDR3 DNA: TGTGCCAGCAGCTTCGCACGGCGGGCCACTAGCACAGATACGCAGTATTTT.

This clonotype was counted only a few times. J is TRBJ2-2 and V is TRBV7-2; D unresolved. V shed 1 base and J shed 8 bases, with 14 bases lying between them. The CDR3 spans 15 residues. CDR1 is SGHTA and CDR2 is FQGNSA in the germline V gene. CDR3 loop: CASSLVVTKNGELFF. CDR3 nucleotides: TGTGCCAGCAGCTTAGTAGTGACAAAGAATGGGGAGCTGTTTTTT.

The chain has TRBV7-3 and TRBJ1-1; D is ambiguous. The CDR3 totals 12 residues. V was shortened by 7 bases and J by 3 bases, with 9 bases between the two germline ends. Germline CDR1 SGHTA, CDR2 FQGTGA. CDR3 in amino acids: CASNGGYTEAFF. As DNA, the CDR3 is TGTGCCAGCAACGGAGGTTACACTGAAGCTTTCTTT.

A few counts support this clonotype. V and J are TRBV5-6 and TRBJ2-7; 8 bases align to TRBD2. This CDR3 is 15 amino acids long. Germline-derived CDR1 and CDR2 are SGHDT and YYEEEE. Trimming removed 2 bases from V and 3 bases from J; junction bases left unmatched: 7. CDR3 nucleotides: TGTGCCAGCAGCTTTCCCAAGCGGGAGATCTACGAGCAGTACTTC. Its protein is CASSFPKREIYEQYF. The entire variable domain, with the rest obtained from reference TRBV5-6 and TRBJ2-7, is as follows: DAGVTQSPTHLIKTRGQQVTLRCSPKSGHDTVSWYQQALGQGPQFIFQYYEEEERQRGNFPDRFSGHQFPNYSSELNVNALLLGDSALYLCASSFPKREIYEQYFGPGTRLTVT.

This clonotype showed up just a few times. V is TRBV20-1 and J is TRBJ2-5; 8 positions match TRBD1. Germline V gene sequence: CDR1 DFQATT, CDR2 SNEGSKA (reference sequence). CDR3 size: 13 residues. V shed 7 bases and J 1 base; nucleotides not matched to a gene: 5. CDR3 loop: CSETGVGQETQYF. CDR3 bases: TGCAGTGAGACAGGGGTCGGCCAAGAGACCCAGTACTTC.

This clonotype was seen a handful of times. This chain uses TRBV5-1 with TRBJ1-1; tentative D call: TRBD1 (6 bases). The V end was cut by 3 bases, the J end by 3 bases, with 15 bases between. CDR3 length: 15 amino acids. Germline V gene sequence: CDR1 SGHRS, CDR2 YFSETQ. The CDR3 protein is CASSWGTITDTEAFF. The CDR3, as DNA: TGCGCCAGCAGCTGGGGGACAATCACCGACACTGAAGCTTTCTTT.

The V gene is TRBV18, the J gene TRBJ1-1, with D unresolved. The V gene's germline CDR1 is KGHSH and CDR2 LQKENI. V was pared by 6 bases and J by 1 base, with 9 bases between. The CDR3 runs 13 residues. The CDR3 loop reads CASSYNENTEAFF. The CDR3 DNA reads as TGTGCCAGCTCCTACAATGAGAACACTGAAGCTTTCTTT.

This rearrangement joins TRBV11-2 to TRBJ2-5; D unresolved. This CDR3 contains 14 residues. The germline V gene encodes CDR1 SGHAT and CDR2 FQNNGV. With 0 bases removed from V and 5 bases from J, the gap between germline ends came to 10 bases. The CDR3 reads CASSLDRSWETQYF. Here the CDR3 DNA reads TGTGCCAGCAGCTTAGATAGGAGTTGGGAGACCCAGTACTTC.

This clonotype was seen only a few times. The chain employs TRBV6-5 and TRBJ2-5, with TRBD1 matching over 7 bases. Germline CDR1 is MNHEY and CDR2 is SVGAGI. This CDR3 has 15 amino acids. V lost 0 bases to trimming and J lost 1 base; unmatched junction nucleotides: 2. Written as DNA, the CDR3 is TGTGCCAGCAGTTACTCGAGACAGGGCCAAGAGACCCAGTACTTC. Residues: CASSYSRQGQETQYF.

The gene calls are TRBV5-1 and TRBJ1-1, with D perhaps TRBD1 (5 bases). Germline V lookup: CDR1 SGHRS, CDR2 YFSETQ. This CDR3 region has 14 residues. V was cut by 4 bases and J by 4 bases, with 14 bases left in between. CDR3 loop: CASSTGVFSTEAFF. The CDR3 nucleotides are TGCGCCAGCAGCACGGGGGTATTTAGCACTGAAGCTTTCTTT.

The V gene is TRBV7-3, the J gene TRBJ1-1; the D is unclear. Deletions cut 5 bases from V and 10 bases from J, with 11 bases between. The CDR3 covers 11 residues. Germline CDR1 and CDR2: SGHTA and FQGTGA. CDR3 nucleotides: TGTGCCAGCAGCCACAGCCTGCCAGCTTTCTTT. This translates into CASSHSLPAFF.

This chain connects TRBV5-1 to TRBJ1-1; no clear D. This CDR3 contains 14 residues. The ends were cut back, 2 bases at V and 4 bases at J, with 12 bases in the middle. CDR1 is SGHRS, CDR2 YFSETQ, per germline. The CDR3 DNA reads as TGCGCCAGCAGCTTAGCGAAGGGAGCCACTGAAGCTTTCTTT. Translated: CASSLAKGATEAFF.

This clonotype has just a few counts. This sequence joins TRBV30 and TRBJ1-1; TRBD1 aligns across 7 bases. The J segment lost 2 bases and the V segment lost 3 bases, leaving 3 bases of the junction unmatched. This CDR3 contains 13 residues. The germline CDR1 and CDR2 sequences are GTSNPN and SVGIG (reference sequence). The CDR3 protein is CAWSGQENTEAFF. The DNA of the CDR3 is TGTGCCTGGAGCGGACAGGAAAACACTGAAGCTTTCTTT.

There are many counts of this clonotype. The V call is TRBV12-3 or TRBV12-4, the J call TRBJ2-7; unclear D gene. Trimming removed 5 bases from V and 2 bases from J, with 7 bases in between. The CDR3 runs to 12 residues. The CDR3 here is CASSPEPYEQYF. CDR3 coding DNA: TGTGCCAGCAGTCCCGAGCCCTACGAGCAGTACTTC.

The chain uses TRBV6-9 and TRBJ2-3, with 12 bases lining up with TRBD2. Germline values: CDR1 MNHGY, CDR2 SVAAGI. With 2 bases clipped from V and 1 base from J, the junction kept 7 bases outside the gene matches. The CDR3 has 18 amino acids. CDR3 in DNA: TGTGCCAGCAGTTATCGCCCGAGACTAGCGGGGGGCACAGATACGCAGTATTTT. Translation: CASSYRPRLAGGTDTQYF.